This is a list of T cell receptor beta chains from one sample in a study of neoadjuvant nivolumab and ipilimumab in lung cancer. Profiling relied on immunoSEQ multiplex PCR, and the TCRdb table lists in-frame clones only, not all of them. The sample yields some 43,000 clones, around nine tenths seen once. The material sequenced was blood, taken before neoadjuvant nivolumab, alone or with ipilimumab. These receptors were collected from an adult with non-small cell lung cancer. Some clones in this sample may be carry-over from other donors' samples. Both conserved end residues are part of each CDR3. D genes are given only for firm matches. Some rows have no size entry. The others give once, few or many, or a class for an expanded clone.

size: .; J: TRBJ1-2; D: .; V: TRBV9; DNA: TGTGCCAGCAGCGTAGGCCCCCTTGGGGGCTACACCTTC; CDR3: CASSVGPLGGYTF
size: .; J: TRBJ2-3; D: .; V: TRBV5-1; DNA: TGCGCCAGCAGCTTACGGGCCTCCTCTAGCACAGATACGCAGTATTTT; CDR3: CASSLRASSSTDTQYF
size: .; J: TRBJ1-1; D: .; V: TRBV14; DNA: TGTGCCAGCAGGAGGGGTTTGAACACTGAAGCTTTCTTT; CDR3: CASRRGLNTEAFF
size: few; J: TRBJ1-1; D: .; V: TRBV30; DNA: TGTGCCTGGAGTGTGAGGGGGGCGCAAAGAGCTTTCTTT; CDR3: CAWSVRGAQRAFF
size: .; J: TRBJ2-7; D: .; V: TRBV6-5; DNA: TGTGCCAGCAGTTACCTGGGGAACAGCTACGAGCAGTACTTC; CDR3: CASSYLGNSYEQYF
size: few; J: TRBJ2-5; D: .; V: TRBV30; DNA: TGTGCCTGGAGCTACGTCGGGAGAGAGACCCAGTACTTC; CDR3: CAWSYVGRETQYF
size: few; J: TRBJ2-5; D: .; V: TRBV14; DNA: TGTGCCAGCAGCCAAGATCACCCGGCCTCCCAGTACTTC; CDR3: CASSQDHPASQYF
size: .; J: TRBJ2-3; D: .; V: TRBV10-3; DNA: TGTGCCATCAGTGAAGGGAATACGCAGTATTTT; CDR3: CAISEGNTQYF
size: .; J: TRBJ2-7; D: .; V: TRBV2; DNA: TGTGCCAGCAAGAACTACTACGAGCAGTACTTC; CDR3: CASKNYYEQYF
size: once; J: TRBJ1-1; D: .; V: TRBV5-1; DNA: TGCGCCAGCACCCTTTCGGGCGGGAACACTGAAGCTTTCTTT; CDR3: CASTLSGGNTEAFF
size: .; J: TRBJ2-2; D: TRBD2; V: TRBV11-2; DNA: TGTGCCAGCAGCGCAGGGACTAGAGCGAACACCGGGGAGCTGTTTTTT; CDR3: CASSAGTRANTGELFF
size: .; J: TRBJ2-3; D: .; V: TRBV2; DNA: TGTGCCAGCACAGGGCGGGTTAGCACAGATACGCAGTATTTT; CDR3: CASTGRVSTDTQYF
size: .; J: TRBJ2-4; D: .; V: TRBV15; DNA: TGTGCCACCAGCAGTCGGTTCGCCAAAAACATTCAGTACTTC; CDR3: CATSSRFAKNIQYF
size: .; J: TRBJ2-1; D: TRBD2; V: TRBV5-1; DNA: TGCGCCAGCAGCTTCAGAGCGGGAGGGGAGCATGAGCAGTTCTTC; CDR3: CASSFRAGGEHEQFF